The clone carrying this T cell receptor beta chain has at least ten counts. Its matching antigen is unknown. Trimming removed 4 bases from V and 3 bases from J, with 7 bases in between. The length of the CDR3 is 13 residues. Germline loops: CDR1 SGHTA, CDR2 FQGNSA. TCRdb re-analysed the reads in MiXCR, keeping a single row per CDR3 protein. The sample carries approximately 77,000 distinct CDR3 sequences, more than 20% recorded once. The record originates from a study of type 1 regulatory T cells. In the study overall: An in vitro protocol generated T-allo10, a Tr1-enriched, alloantigen-specific CD4 T cell product.

General study results and limits: Type 1 regulatory T cells had a more restricted TCR repertoire than non-type 1 regulatory T cells.

Sequencing was performed on cultured type 1 regulatory T (Tr1) cells, either the whole culture or a sorted fraction (not recorded which). The TCR was taken from a human donor in good health. The V gene is TRBV7-2, the J gene TRBJ2-1; D gene uncertain. DNA for the CDR3: TGTGCCAGCAGCTCCAGTGGCTACAATGAGCAGTTCTTC. Translating it yields CASSSSGYNEQFF.